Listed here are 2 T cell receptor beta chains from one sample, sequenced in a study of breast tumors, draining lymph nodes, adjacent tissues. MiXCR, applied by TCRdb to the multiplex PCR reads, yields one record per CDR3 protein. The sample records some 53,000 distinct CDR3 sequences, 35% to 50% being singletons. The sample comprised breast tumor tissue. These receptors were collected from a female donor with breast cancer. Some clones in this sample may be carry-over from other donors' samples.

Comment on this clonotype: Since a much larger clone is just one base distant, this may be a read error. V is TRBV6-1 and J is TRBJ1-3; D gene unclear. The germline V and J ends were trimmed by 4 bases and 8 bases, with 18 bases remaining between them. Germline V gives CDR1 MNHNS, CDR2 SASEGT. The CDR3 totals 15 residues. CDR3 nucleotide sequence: TGTGCCAGCAGTGCTTCCGGGAAAGGTTTGGACACCATATATTTT. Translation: CASSASGKGLDTIYF.

CDR3: CASSLTGLGVETQYF. The CDR3 region has the DNA TGTGCCAGCAGCTTAACGGGACTAGGGGTCGAGACCCAGTACTTC. The chain carries TRBV11-3 and TRBJ2-5; 8 positions agree with TRBD2. Trimming removed 2 bases from V and 5 bases from J; junction bases left unmatched: 7. The CDR3 is 15 residues long. CDR1 SGHNT and CDR2 YENEEA come from the germline V gene.